This TCR beta chain was recorded in a study of metastatic and nonmetastatic thyroid tumors. Nobody among the patients had been given any treatment before thyroid surgery. This clone is medium-sized within its sample. The antigen remains unidentified. Trimming took 5 bases from V and 0 from J, leaving 4 bases between them. This CDR3 is 13 amino acids long. Germline V lookup: CDR1 MNHNS, CDR2 SASEGT. TCRdb re-called the PCR reads through MiXCR. The sample has 13,000 or so clones, around a quarter seen once. Points from the study as a whole: Relative to benign nodules, malignant thyroid tumors were reportedly characterized by significantly elevated TCR beta diversity in blood and tumor.

The chain combines TRBV6-1 with TRBJ2-2; D unresolved. The origin of this receptor is a female donor with papillary thyroid cancer or a benign thyroid nodule (not recorded which). Some clones in this sample may be carry-over from other donors' samples. Sample: tumor tissue. CDR3 sequence (DNA): TGTGCCAGCAGTAAAACGAACACCGGGGAGCTGTTTTTT. It yields the protein CASSKTNTGELFF.